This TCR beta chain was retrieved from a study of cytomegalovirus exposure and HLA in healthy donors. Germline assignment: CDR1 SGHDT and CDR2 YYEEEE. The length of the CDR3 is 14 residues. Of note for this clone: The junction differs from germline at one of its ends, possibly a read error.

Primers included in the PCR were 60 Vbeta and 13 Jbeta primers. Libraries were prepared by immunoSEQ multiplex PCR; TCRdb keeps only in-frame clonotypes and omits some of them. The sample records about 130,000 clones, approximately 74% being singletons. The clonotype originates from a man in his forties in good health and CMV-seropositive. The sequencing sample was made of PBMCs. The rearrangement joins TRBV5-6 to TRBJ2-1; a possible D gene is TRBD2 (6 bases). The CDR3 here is CASRLGLSGNEQFF. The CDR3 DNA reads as TGTGCCAGCAGGTTGGGTCTTAGCGGCAATGAGCAGTTCTTC.